This T cell receptor (beta chain) was found in a study of low-dose radiotherapy and immunotherapy resistance in tumors. For the study at large: Ipilimumab 1 mg/kg every six weeks, together with nivolumab 240 mg every two weeks, was given intravenously to patients. Dosing of intravenous cyclophosphamide at 200 mg/m2 occurred every two weeks and took place one day prior to radiation and immunotherapy.

The sample's time point: after trial treatment. Treatment denoted: LDRT plus nivolumab, ipilimumab, low-dose cyclophosphamide and aspirin (RACIN trial). As their treatment, donors received nivolumab, ipilimumab, aspirin, low-dose cyclophosphamide and low-dose radiotherapy. TRAV- and TRBV-specific primers primed first-strand cDNA, covering alpha and beta chains. Amplification of TCRs used a constant-region primer and V-primer adapter for roughly 21 PCR cycles. TCRdb reprocessed the reads with MiXCR, giving one entry per CDR3 protein. The data contain tens of thousands of distinct CDR3 sequences, 25% of them seen just once; the ten biggest clones take up over 9%. The trim removed 5 bases at V and 7 bases at J, leaving 2 bases unmatched. Germline CDR1 and CDR2: KGHSH and LQKENI. This CDR3 comprises 12 residues. As for this clonotype: A far larger clone is one nucleotide away, so this likely arose from a read error.

This clonotype was sampled from a male donor with prostate cancer. The material sequenced was PBMCs, taken after low-dose radiotherapy plus immunotherapy. The chain employs TRBV18 and TRBJ2-1; 7 bases align to TRBD1. The CDR3 DNA follows: TGTGCCAGCTCAGCGGACAGGAATGAGCAGTTCTTC. Translating it yields CASSADRNEQFF. The full variable domain, rest sourced from reference TRBV18 and TRBJ2-1, is NAGVMQNPRHLVRRRGQEARLRCSPMKGHSHVYWYRQLPEEGLKFMVYLQKENIIDESGMPKERFSAEFPKEGPSILRIQQVVRGDSAAYFCASSADRNEQFFGPGTRLTVL.